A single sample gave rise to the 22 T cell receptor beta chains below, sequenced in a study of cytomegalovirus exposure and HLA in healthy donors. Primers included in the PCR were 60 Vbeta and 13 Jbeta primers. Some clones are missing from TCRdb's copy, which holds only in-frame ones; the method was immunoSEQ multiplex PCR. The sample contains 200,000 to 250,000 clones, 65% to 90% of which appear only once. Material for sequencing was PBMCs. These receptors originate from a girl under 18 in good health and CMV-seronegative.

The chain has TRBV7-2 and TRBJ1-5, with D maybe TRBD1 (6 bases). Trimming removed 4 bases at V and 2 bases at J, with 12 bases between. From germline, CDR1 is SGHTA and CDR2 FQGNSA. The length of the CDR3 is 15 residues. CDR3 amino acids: CASSYPGQRNQPQHF. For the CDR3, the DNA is TGTGCCAGCAGCTACCCGGGACAACGCAATCAGCCCCAGCATTTT.

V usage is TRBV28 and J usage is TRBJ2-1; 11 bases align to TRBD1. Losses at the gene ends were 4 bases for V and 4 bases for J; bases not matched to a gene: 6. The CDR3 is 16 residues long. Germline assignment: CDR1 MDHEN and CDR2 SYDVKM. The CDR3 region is CASSSSGTGGYNEQFF. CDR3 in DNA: TGTGCCAGCAGTTCTTCCGGGACAGGGGGGTACAATGAGCAGTTCTTC.

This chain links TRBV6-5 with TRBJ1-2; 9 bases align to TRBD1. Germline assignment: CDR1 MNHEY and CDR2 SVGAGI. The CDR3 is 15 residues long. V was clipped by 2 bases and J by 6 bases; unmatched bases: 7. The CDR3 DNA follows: TGTGCCAGCAGTTACGAACAGGACAGGGGTAATGGCTACACCTTC. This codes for CASSYEQDRGNGYTF.

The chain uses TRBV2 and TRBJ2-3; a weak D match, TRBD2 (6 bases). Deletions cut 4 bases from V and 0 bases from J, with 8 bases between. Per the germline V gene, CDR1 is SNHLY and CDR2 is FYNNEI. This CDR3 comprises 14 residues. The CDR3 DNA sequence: TGTGCCAGCAGTGTTGGGGGGAGCACAGATACGCAGTATTTT. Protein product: CASSVGGSTDTQYF.

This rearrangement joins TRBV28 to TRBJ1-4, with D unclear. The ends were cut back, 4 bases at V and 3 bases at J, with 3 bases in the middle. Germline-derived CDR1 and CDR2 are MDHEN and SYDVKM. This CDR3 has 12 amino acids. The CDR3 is CASSSANEKLFF. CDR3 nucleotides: TGTGCCAGCAGTTCCGCTAATGAAAAACTGTTTTTT.

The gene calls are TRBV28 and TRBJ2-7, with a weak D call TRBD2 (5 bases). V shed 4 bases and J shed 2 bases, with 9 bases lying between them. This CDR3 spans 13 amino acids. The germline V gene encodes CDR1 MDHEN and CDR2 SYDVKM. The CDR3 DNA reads TGTGCCAGCAGTTCGTCTAGCACCTACGAGCAGTACTTC. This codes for CASSSSSTYEQYF.

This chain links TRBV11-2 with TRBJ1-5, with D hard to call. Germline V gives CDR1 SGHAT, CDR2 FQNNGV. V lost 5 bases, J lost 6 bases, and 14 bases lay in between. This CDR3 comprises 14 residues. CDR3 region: CASSLSVSGQPQHF. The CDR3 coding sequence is TGTGCCAGCAGCCTCTCCGTCAGTGGTCAGCCCCAGCATTTT.

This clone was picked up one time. The CDR3 protein is CAWSGGQGISEQYF. CDR3 bases: TGTGCCTGGAGTGGAGGACAGGGGATTTCCGAGCAGTACTTC. The V call is TRBV30, the J call TRBJ2-7; 9 positions match TRBD1. The CDR3 extends over 14 amino acids. Trimming took 1 base from V and 6 from J; bases not matched to a gene: 7. Germline V gene sequence: CDR1 GTSNPN, CDR2 SVGIG (reference sequence).

The CDR3 here is CASSLGWFQGEGETQYF. CDR3 coding DNA: TGTGCCAGCAGCTTAGGTTGGTTCCAGGGGGAAGGAGAGACCCAGTACTTC. This rearrangement joins TRBV7-2 to TRBJ2-5; the match to TRBD1 covers 7 bases. Looked up from germline, CDR1 is SGHTA and CDR2 is FQGNSA. The CDR3 has 17 residues. V shed 1 base, J shed 4 bases, and the junction held 12 bases outside the gene matches.

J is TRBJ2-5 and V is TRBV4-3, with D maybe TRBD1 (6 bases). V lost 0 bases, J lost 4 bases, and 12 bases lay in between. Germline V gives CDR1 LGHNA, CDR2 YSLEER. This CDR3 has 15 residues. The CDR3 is CASSQEYRAGETQYF. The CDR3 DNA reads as TGCGCCAGCAGCCAAGAGTACAGGGCAGGAGAGACCCAGTACTTC.

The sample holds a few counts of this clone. CDR3 loop: CASSSHRLTEAFF. The CDR3 DNA follows: TGTGCCAGCAGTTCGCACAGGCTCACTGAAGCTTTCTTT. J is TRBJ1-1 and V is TRBV6-5; possible D gene TRBD1, 5 bases. Germline lookup yields CDR1 MNHEY and CDR2 SVGAGI. The CDR3 has 13 residues. Trimming pared 4 bases from V and 4 bases from J, leaving 10 bases between.

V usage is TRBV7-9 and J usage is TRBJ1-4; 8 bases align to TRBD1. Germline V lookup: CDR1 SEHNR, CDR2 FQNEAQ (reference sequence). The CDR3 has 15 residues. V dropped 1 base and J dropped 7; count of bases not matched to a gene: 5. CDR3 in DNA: TGTGCCAGCAGCTTAGAGCAGGGGGCTACTGAAAAACTGTTTTTT. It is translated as CASSLEQGATEKLFF.

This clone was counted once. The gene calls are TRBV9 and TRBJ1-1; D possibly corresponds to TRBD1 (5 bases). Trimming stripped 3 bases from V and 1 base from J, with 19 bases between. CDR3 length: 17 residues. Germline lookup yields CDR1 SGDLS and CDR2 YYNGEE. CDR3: CASSDSTDSEPNTEAFF. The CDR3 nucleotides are TGTGCCAGCAGCGATTCGACAGACTCAGAACCGAACACTGAAGCTTTCTTT.

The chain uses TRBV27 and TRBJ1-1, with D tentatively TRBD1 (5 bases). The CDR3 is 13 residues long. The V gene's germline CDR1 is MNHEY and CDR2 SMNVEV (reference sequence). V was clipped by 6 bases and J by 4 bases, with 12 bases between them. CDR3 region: CASSLFGGTEAFF. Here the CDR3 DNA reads TGTGCCAGCAGCCTCTTCGGGGGCACTGAAGCTTTCTTT.

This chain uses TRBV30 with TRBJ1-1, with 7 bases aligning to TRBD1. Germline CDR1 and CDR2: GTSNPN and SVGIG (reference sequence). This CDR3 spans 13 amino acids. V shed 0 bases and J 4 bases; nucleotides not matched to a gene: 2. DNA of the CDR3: TGTGCCTGGAGTGTAGGGACAGTCACTGAAGCTTTCTTT. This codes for CAWSVGTVTEAFF.

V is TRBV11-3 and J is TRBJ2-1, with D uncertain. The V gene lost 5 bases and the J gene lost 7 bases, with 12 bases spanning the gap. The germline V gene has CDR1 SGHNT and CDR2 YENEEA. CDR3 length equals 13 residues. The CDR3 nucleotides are TGTGCCAGCAGCCATGCCGGGTTTAATGAGCAGTTCTTC. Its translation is CASSHAGFNEQFF.

CDR3 bases: TGTGCCAGCAGCTCCGGACAGGGGAGAAACTATGGCTACACCTTC. It yields the protein CASSSGQGRNYGYTF. V and J are TRBV28 and TRBJ1-2; 9 bases match TRBD1. The CDR3 loop spans 15 amino acids. Germline V gives CDR1 MDHEN, CDR2 SYDVKM. J was trimmed by 2 bases and V by 6 bases; bases with no gene match: 7.

CDR3 sequence reads: CASSRDRAASGNTIYF. The CDR3 DNA sequence: TGTGCCAGCAGTCGGGACAGGGCCGCGAGTGGAAACACCATATATTTT. The chain combines TRBV9 with TRBJ1-3, with 9 bases fitting TRBD1. Germline values: CDR1 SGDLS, CDR2 YYNGEE. This CDR3 region has 16 residues. With 5 bases clipped from V and 3 bases from J, the junction kept 9 bases outside the gene matches. The full variable domain, rest sourced from reference TRBV9 and TRBJ1-3, is DSGVTQTPKHLITATGQRVTLRCSPRSGDLSVYWYQQSLDQGLQFLIQYYNGEERAKGNILERFSAQQFPDLHSELNLSSLELGDSALYFCASSRDRAASGNTIYFGEGSWLTVV.

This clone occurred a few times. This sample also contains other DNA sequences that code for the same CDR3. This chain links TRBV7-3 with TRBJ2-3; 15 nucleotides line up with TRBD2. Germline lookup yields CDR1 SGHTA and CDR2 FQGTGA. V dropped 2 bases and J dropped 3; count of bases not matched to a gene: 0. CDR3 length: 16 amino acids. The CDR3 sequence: CASSLGLAGGTDTQYF. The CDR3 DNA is TGTGCCAGCAGCTTAGGACTAGCGGGAGGGACAGATACGCAGTATTTT.

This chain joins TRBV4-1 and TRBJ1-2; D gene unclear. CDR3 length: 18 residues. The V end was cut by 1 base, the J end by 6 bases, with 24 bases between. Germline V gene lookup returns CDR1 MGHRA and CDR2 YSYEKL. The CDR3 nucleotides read TGCGCCAGCAGCCAAGTTTTTGTTTCCCGTGGTGGAGAGGATGGCTACACCTTC. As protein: CASSQVFVSRGGEDGYTF.

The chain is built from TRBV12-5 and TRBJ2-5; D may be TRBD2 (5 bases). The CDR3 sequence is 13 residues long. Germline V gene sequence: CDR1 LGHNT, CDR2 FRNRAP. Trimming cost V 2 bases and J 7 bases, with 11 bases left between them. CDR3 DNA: TGTGCTAGTGGTTTGATGATAGAGGGGACCCAGTACTTC. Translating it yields CASGLMIEGTQYF.

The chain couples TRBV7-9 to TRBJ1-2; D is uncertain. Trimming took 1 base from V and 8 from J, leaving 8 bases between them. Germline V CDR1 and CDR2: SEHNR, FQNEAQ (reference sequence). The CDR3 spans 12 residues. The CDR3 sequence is CASSLGQLGYTF. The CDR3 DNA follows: TGTGCCAGCAGCTTAGGGCAGTTGGGCTACACCTTC.